This TCR beta chain comes out of a study of T cell responses to AZD1222 COVID-19 vaccine. Researchers grouped second doses given at about 4 or about 12 weeks into one pool. Study-level points and caveats: In the spike-specific TCR repertoire, nearly half reportedly target unmutated variant regions. CD4 TCRs covered the whole spike, strongest at regions 160-218 and 743-854. It was only after the peak T cell response that any repertoires were sampled.

The CDR3 runs to 15 residues. Germline V gives CDR1 SNHLY, CDR2 FYNNEI. The V gene lost 1 base and the J gene lost 2 bases, with 9 bases spanning the gap. Turning to this clone: Its target is unknown.

Here immunoSEQ multiplex PCR was the method, and the copy in TCRdb shows in-frame clones only, minus some. Of 40,000 to 50,000 clones listed, over 80% are singletons. The V call is TRBV2, the J call TRBJ2-1; D is unclear. The origin of this receptor is an adult who received the AZD1222 COVID-19 vaccine. The sample in question was peripheral blood, obtained 28 days after the second AZD1222 dose. CDR3 coding DNA: TGTGCCAGCAGTGAAGAGGAGACCCCCTACAATGAGCAGTTCTTC. Residues: CASSEEETPYNEQFF.